This T cell receptor (beta chain) was documented in a study of T cell responses to AZD1222 COVID-19 vaccine. The length of the CDR3 is 18 residues. The ends lost 4 bases at V and 2 bases at J; junction bases unmatched: 10. Germline V lookup: CDR1 LNHNV, CDR2 YYDKDF (reference sequence). TCRdb's copy holds only in-frame clones and misses some; the assay was immunoSEQ multiplex PCR. The sample contains about 140,000 clones, around 90% of which appear only once. The sequences come from peripheral blood, collected on day 0 of AZD1222 vaccination. This TCR came from an adult in good health. V and J are TRBV15 and TRBJ2-6, with 8 nucleotides matching TRBD1. The CDR3 DNA is TGTGCCACCAGCATTCCAGGGGGCTCACTTCCTGGGGCCAACGTCCTGACTTTC. Translation: CATSIPGGSLPGANVLTF.